This T cell receptor beta chain originates from a study of blood T cell repertoires in COVID-19. Methods used by the authors: By means of reference gene primer amplification, nucleated cell counts were estimated. Libraries were prepared by immunoSEQ multiplex PCR; TCRdb keeps only in-frame clonotypes and omits some of them. V, J and clone size are taken as reported in that table, and D and trimming were inferred from the DNA itself. The repertoire has roughly 150,000 clones, approximately 80% of them found once; the top ten carry about 15%. The CDR3 is made up of 14 amino acids. CDR1 is WNHNN, CDR2 SYGVQD, per germline (reference sequence). The V gene end was trimmed by 5 bases and the J gene end by 7 bases; junction bases not matched to a gene: 9.

Sequencing was carried out using peripheral blood. This sequence originates from a woman at least 80 years old with acute or convalescent COVID-19. This rearrangement joins TRBV10-1 to TRBJ2-7; 9 nucleotides line up with TRBD1. CDR3 amino acids: CASSQGQGLGEQYF. In DNA form, the CDR3 reads TGCGCCAGCAGTCAAGGACAGGGGTTGGGGGAGCAGTACTTC.